A single T cell receptor (beta chain) is shown here with its context. The CDR3 sequence is 12 residues long. Deletions cut 5 bases from V and 8 bases from J, with 10 bases between. Germline-derived CDR1 and CDR2 are MNHEY and SMNVEV (reference sequence). This sample stems from a study of control samples from healthy donors and cancer patients. Only in-frame clones appear in the TCRdb table, and some are missing; sequencing was by immunoSEQ multiplex PCR. The data show more than 65,000 clones, about 83% seen once. This chain links TRBV27 with TRBJ1-5; a possible D gene is TRBD1 (6 bases). This TCR derives from a man between 60 and 70 years old in good health. The sample was blood. The CDR3 coding sequence is TGTGCCAGCAGTACCAGGGGTAAGCCCCAGCATTTT. Protein sequence: CASSTRGKPQHF.